Here is one TCR beta chain with its context. Antigen unknown. Deletions cut 1 base from V and 7 bases from J, with 16 bases between. The CDR3 has 15 residues. Germline loops: CDR1 SGHRS, CDR2 YFSETQ. The data were taken from a study of vaccination effects on CD4 cells after COVID-19. The repertoire was sequenced with immunoSEQ multiplex PCR; TCRdb's copy has only in-frame clones and lacks some. The sample consists of fewer than 85,000 clones, about four fifths of them appearing once. General study points: Marked contraction was observed in infection-induced and vaccine-induced clones late after vaccination.

Pools of viral peptides were used by the ViraFEST assay to expand antigen-specific CD4+ T cells ahead of sequencing. Upon completion of about eleven days in culture, CD4+ T cells were isolated. People in the vaccine group had not been infected with SARS-CoV-2 before, and their nucleocapsid antibodies were negative. The researchers cultured fewer than 2.5 million PBMC per well with approximately 11 IU/ml IL-2 and approximately 9.9 ug/ml peptides. At days 3 and 7, half of the medium was exchanged for IL-2 medium. The source is a human donor who received a COVID-19 vaccine. This material consisted of CD4+ T cells from PBMCs cultured with SARS-CoV-2 spike peptides, taken before COVID-19 vaccination. This rearrangement joins TRBV5-1 to TRBJ2-3; the D is unclear. Written as DNA, the CDR3 is TGCGCCAGCAGCTTGTTAGGGTGGGATTCCAATACGCAGTATTTT. This gives the protein CASSLLGWDSNTQYF.